A single sample is the source of the 13 T cell receptor beta chains below, sequenced in a study of shared clonotypes between healthy human individuals (dated by TCRdb to 2019 to 2021). Libraries came from the immunoSEQ multiplex PCR assay. TCRdb mirrors the immuneACCESS table, restricted to in-frame sequences. Some clones are absent from its copies; in checked studies, under half trace to an unresolved V gene, and the reason for the others is unknown. The sample records around 980,000 clones, about 80% of which are singletons. Roughly 0.62% of the sample is in the top ten clones. Sequencing used memory CD4+ T cells from PBMCs. Explained via the paper, the cell subset or site label denotes: CD45RA-negative fraction. The receptors here all came from a man between 18 and 35 years old in good health. Some clones in this sample may be carry-over from other donors' samples.

This chain connects TRBV6-1 to TRBJ2-1, with a tentative D call TRBD2 (5 bases). CDR1 and CDR2 from the germline V gene are MNHNS and SASEGT. V gave up 2 bases and J gave up 0 bases, with 11 bases separating them. This CDR3 has 16 residues. CDR3 in amino acids: CASSERPGSSYNEQFF. CDR3 nucleotides: TGTGCCAGCAGTGAACGGCCGGGGAGCTCCTACAATGAGCAGTTCTTC.

As regards this clone: The same CDR3 arises from other DNA sequences in this sample as well. The rearrangement links TRBV15 to TRBJ2-7; the D is unclear. Germline CDR1 is LNHNV and CDR2 is YYDKDF (reference sequence). V gave up 0 bases and J gave up 2 bases, with 5 bases separating them. This CDR3 comprises 13 residues. The CDR3, as DNA: TGTGCCACCAGCAGAGATCGCCCCTACGAGCAGTACTTC. Translating it yields CATSRDRPYEQYF.

V gene TRBV14 combines with J gene TRBJ2-7; maybe TRBD1 (6 bases). The V end was cut by 4 bases, the J end by 3 bases, with 16 bases between. CDR3 length equals 15 residues. Germline CDR1 reads SGHDN; CDR2 reads FVKESK. CDR3 DNA: TGTGCCAGCAGCCCGATAAGGACAGCGGTCTACGAGCAGTACTTC. Translating gives CASSPIRTAVYEQYF.

The chain joins TRBV4-2 to TRBJ2-1; D is undetermined. The germline V gene encodes CDR1 LGHNA and CDR2 YNFKEQ. The CDR3 totals 15 residues. Trimming removed 3 bases at V and 0 bases at J, with 9 bases between. The CDR3 sequence: CASSQISSSYNEQFF. CDR3 DNA: TGTGCCAGCAGCCAGATTTCCAGCTCCTACAATGAGCAGTTCTTC.

The V and J genes are TRBV7-2 and TRBJ1-1; D unresolved. This CDR3 comprises 13 residues. CDR1 is SGHTA, CDR2 FQGNSA, per germline. V lost 4 bases, J lost 8 bases, and 14 bases lay in between. In nucleotides, the CDR3 is TGTGCCAGCAGCTGGGCTCGGGGAGGGGAAGCTTTCTTT. Translated, it gives CASSWARGGEAFF. The variable domain in full, completed from reference TRBV7-2 and TRBJ1-1, reads GAGVSQSPSNKVTEKGKDVELRCDPISGHTALYWYRQSLGQGLEFLIYFQGNSAPDKSGLPSDRFSAERTGGSVSTLTIQRTQQEDSAVYLCASSWARGGEAFFGQGTRLTVV.

The CDR3 DNA reads as TGCGCCAGCAGCCCATACCCTGCTACCACCGCCAACACCATATATTTT. Translated, it gives CASSPYPATTANTIYF. The chain links TRBV5-1 to TRBJ1-3; no reliable D call. From germline, CDR1 is SGHRS and CDR2 YFSETQ. V lost 4 bases and J 7 bases, leaving 21 bases between the germline ends. There are 16 residues in the CDR3.

The chain joins TRBV28 to TRBJ1-2, with TRBD1 as a possible D gene (5 bases). V was trimmed by 2 bases and J by 3 bases, leaving 13 bases between them. This CDR3 has 15 amino acids. Germline V gene sequence: CDR1 MDHEN, CDR2 SYDVKM. CDR3 sequence: CASSLGPGGYYGYTF. The DNA of the CDR3 is TGTGCCAGCAGTTTAGGTCCGGGGGGGTACTATGGCTACACCTTC.

This rearrangement joins TRBV27 to TRBJ1-5; 9 bases match TRBD1. V was clipped by 6 bases and J by 6 bases; unmatched bases: 12. The CDR3 sequence is 16 residues long. Germline V CDR1 and CDR2: MNHEY, SMNVEV (reference sequence). For the CDR3, the DNA is TGTGCCAGCAGCACTACCGGGACAGGGTGGCTTCAGCCCCAGCATTTT. This codes for CASSTTGTGWLQPQHF.

Details on this clone: One base away lies a much larger clone, so this may be a sequencing read error. This CDR3 is also generated by other DNA sequences in the sample. This chain links TRBV7-2 with TRBJ2-5, with D possibly matching TRBD1 (6 bases). CDR1 SGHTA and CDR2 FQGNSA come from the germline V gene. This CDR3 has 15 residues. The CDR3 sequence is CASSFQGTAQETQYF. In DNA, the CDR3 is TGTGCCAGTAGCTTTCAGGGGACGGCACAAGAGACCCAGTACTTC.

J is TRBJ1-2 and V is TRBV9, with a weak D call TRBD1 (5 bases). CDR3 length: 13 residues. Trimming removed 4 bases from V and 0 bases from J, with 7 bases in between. Germline-derived CDR1 and CDR2 are SGDLS and YYNGEE. The CDR3 region has the DNA TGTGCCAGCAGCTCGGGGGCTAACTATGGCTACACCTTC. Residues: CASSSGANYGYTF.

CDR3 nucleotide sequence: TGTGCCAGTGGGATACAGGGGGGCGTCGTGGACGAGCAGTACTTC. The encoded protein is CASGIQGGVVDEQYF. The gene calls are TRBV19 and TRBJ2-7; 8 bases agree with TRBD1. Germline assignment: CDR1 LNHDA and CDR2 SQIVND (reference sequence). The CDR3 spans 15 residues. V shed 8 bases, J shed 5 bases, and the junction held 14 bases outside the gene matches.

About this clone: Since no conserved phenylalanine or tryptophan closes the CDR3, a read error is the likely cause. The CDR3 loop reads CASSYVLRGHHSNQPQHL. The DNA of the CDR3 is TGTGCCAGCAGCTATGTCCTCAGGGGGCACCATAGCAATCAGCCCCAGCATCTT. V usage is TRBV7-4 and J usage is TRBJ1-5; TRBD1 matches 8 bases. The CDR3 is 18 amino acids. V lost 4 bases to trimming and J lost 0 bases; unmatched junction nucleotides: 11. Germline CDR1 and CDR2: SGHVT and SQSDAQ.

The rearrangement uses TRBV4-2 and TRBJ2-3; 9 bases align to TRBD2. This CDR3 region has 15 residues. With 4 bases clipped from V and 6 bases from J, the junction kept 8 bases outside the gene matches. Germline V gene data show CDR1 as LGHNA and CDR2 as YNFKEQ. Here the CDR3 DNA reads TGTGCCAGCAGCCCCCTTAGCGGGAGTTCTGATACGCAGTATTTT. Amino acids: CASSPLSGSSDTQYF.